One and the same sample provided the 5 T cell receptor beta chains below, sequenced in a study of blood T cells in healthy people across ages. With a J-beta primer mix and a sample-barcoded 5' primer, a second PCR ran about 7 to 12 cycles. One entry per CDR3 protein results from TCRdb running MiXCR on the 5' RACE reads. This sample has hundreds of thousands of distinct CDR3 sequences, with roughly 50% found just once. The sample taken for sequencing was blood. These receptors were collected from a man aged 40-49 years in good health.

This clonotype was seen a few times. This chain joins TRBV6-5 and TRBJ2-7, with 9 bases fitting TRBD2. Germline values: CDR1 MNHEY, CDR2 SVGAGI. V gave up 5 bases and J gave up 6 bases; unmatched junction bases: 8. The CDR3 loop spans 14 amino acids. The CDR3 bases are TGTGCCAGCAGTCACCGACTAGCGGAAATCGAGCAGTACTTC. Translation gives CASSHRLAEIEQYF.

The V and J genes are TRBV28 and TRBJ2-5; tentatively, D is TRBD2 (6 bases). With 7 bases removed from V and 7 bases from J, the gap between germline ends came to 13 bases. Germline lookup yields CDR1 MDHEN and CDR2 SYDVKM. The CDR3 length is 12 residues. This chain's CDR3 is CASTRGWGTQYF. The CDR3 coding sequence is TGTGCCAGCACTCGGGGGTGGGGGACCCAGTACTTC.

The V gene is TRBV9, the J gene TRBJ2-1, with D perhaps matching TRBD2 (7 bases). Germline-derived CDR1 and CDR2 are SGDLS and YYNGEE. Trimming stripped 4 bases from V and 4 bases from J, with 24 bases between. CDR3 length equals 18 residues. This chain's CDR3 is CASSPGVAGPALYNEQFF. The CDR3, as DNA: TGTGCCAGCAGCCCAGGGGTAGCGGGCCCAGCATTGTACAATGAGCAGTTCTTC.

With respect to this clonotype: The junction departs from the called germline gene at one end, perhaps through a read error. The chain couples TRBV5-1 to TRBJ2-1; 7 bases are shared with TRBD2. The CDR3 runs 14 residues. Germline V gene data show CDR1 as SGHRS and CDR2 as YFSETQ. CDR3 residues: CASTLGGDHNEQFF. Written as DNA, the CDR3 is TGCGCCAGCACCTTGGGGGGGGACCACAATGAGCAGTTCTTC.

The chain recombines TRBV9 with TRBJ2-5, with 10 nucleotides matching TRBD1. CDR1 and CDR2 (germline): SGDLS, YYNGEE. V lost 2 bases and J lost 3; bases outside the gene matches: 7. The CDR3 loop spans 16 amino acids. The CDR3 DNA reads TGTGCCAGCAGCGTGGCCGAAGGGACAGGGGAAGAGACCCAGTACTTC. Translated, it gives CASSVAEGTGEETQYF.